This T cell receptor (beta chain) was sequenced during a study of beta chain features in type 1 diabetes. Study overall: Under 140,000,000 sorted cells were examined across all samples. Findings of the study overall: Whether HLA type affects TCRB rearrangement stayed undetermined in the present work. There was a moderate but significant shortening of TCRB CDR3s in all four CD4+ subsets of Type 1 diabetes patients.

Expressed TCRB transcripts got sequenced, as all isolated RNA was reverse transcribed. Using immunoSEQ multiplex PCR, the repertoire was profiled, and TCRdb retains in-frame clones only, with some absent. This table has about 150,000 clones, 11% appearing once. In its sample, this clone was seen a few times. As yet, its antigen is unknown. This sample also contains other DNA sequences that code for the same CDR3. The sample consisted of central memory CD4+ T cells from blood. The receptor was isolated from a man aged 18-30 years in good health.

The CDR3, as DNA: TGTGCCACCAGCAGAGATCGGGGGGAGACCCAGTACTTC. Its protein is CATSRDRGETQYF. This chain connects TRBV15 to TRBJ2-5; TRBD2 is a possible D gene (6 bases). The CDR3 spans 13 residues. Germline-derived CDR1 and CDR2 are LNHNV and YYDKDF (reference sequence). V shed 0 bases and J shed 5 bases, with 7 bases lying between them.